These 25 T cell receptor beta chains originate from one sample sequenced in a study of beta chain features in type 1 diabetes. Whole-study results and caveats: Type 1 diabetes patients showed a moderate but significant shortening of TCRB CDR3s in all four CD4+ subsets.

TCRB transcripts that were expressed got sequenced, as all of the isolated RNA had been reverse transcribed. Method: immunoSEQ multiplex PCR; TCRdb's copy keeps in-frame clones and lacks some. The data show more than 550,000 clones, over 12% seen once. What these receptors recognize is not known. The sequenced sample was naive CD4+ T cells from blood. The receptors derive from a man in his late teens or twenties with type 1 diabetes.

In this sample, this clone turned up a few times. The CDR3 sequence: CACQPGTGNEKLFF. The CDR3 DNA is TGTGCCTGCCAACCCGGGACAGGGAATGAAAAACTGTTTTTT. The chain combines TRBV30 with TRBJ1-4, with 9 nucleotides matching TRBD1. The CDR3 extends over 14 amino acids. Germline-derived CDR1 and CDR2 are GTSNPN and SVGIG (reference sequence). V lost 6 bases to trimming and J lost 5 bases; unmatched junction nucleotides: 7.

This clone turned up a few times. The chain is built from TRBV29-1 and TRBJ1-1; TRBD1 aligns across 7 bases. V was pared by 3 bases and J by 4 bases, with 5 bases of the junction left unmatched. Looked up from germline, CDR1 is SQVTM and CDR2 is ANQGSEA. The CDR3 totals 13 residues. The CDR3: CSVDVTGITEAFF. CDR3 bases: TGCAGCGTTGACGTGACAGGGATCACTGAAGCTTTCTTT.

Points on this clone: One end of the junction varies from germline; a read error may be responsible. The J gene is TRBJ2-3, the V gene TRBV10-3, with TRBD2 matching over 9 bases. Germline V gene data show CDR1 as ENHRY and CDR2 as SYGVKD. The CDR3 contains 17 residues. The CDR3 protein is CAIRESILAGGTDTQYF. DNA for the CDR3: TGTGCCATCAGGGAGTCGATATTAGCGGGAGGCACAGATACGCAGTATTTT.

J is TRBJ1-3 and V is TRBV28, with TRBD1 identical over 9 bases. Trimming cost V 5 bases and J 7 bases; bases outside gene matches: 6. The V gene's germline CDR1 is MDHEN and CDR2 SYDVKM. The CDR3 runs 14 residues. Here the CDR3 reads CASSPGTGTNTIYF. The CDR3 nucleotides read TGTGCCAGCAGTCCCGGGACAGGGACCAACACCATATATTTT. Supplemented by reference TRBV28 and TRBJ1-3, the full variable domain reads DVKVTQSSRYLVKRTGEKVFLECVQDMDHENMFWYRQDPGLGLRLIYFSYDVKMKEKGDIPEGYSVSREKKERFSLILESASTNQTSMYLCASSPGTGTNTIYFGEGSWLTVV.

CDR3 in DNA: TGTGCCAGCAGAAGGAGCGGGGGGCCCGATGAGCAGTTCTTC. This encodes CASRRSGGPDEQFF. This chain uses TRBV9 with TRBJ2-1; 9 bases fit TRBD2. Germline V lookup: CDR1 SGDLS, CDR2 YYNGEE. The CDR3 runs 14 residues. V lost 5 bases to trimming and J lost 8 bases; unmatched junction nucleotides: 8.

Here the CDR3 reads CASSQLRQGGDTQYF. CDR3 in DNA: TGTGCCAGCAGCCAATTGAGGCAAGGAGGCGATACGCAGTATTTT. The genes are TRBV16 and TRBJ2-3; D is perhaps TRBD2 (5 bases). The CDR3 is 15 amino acids. Looked up from germline, CDR1 is KGHSY and CDR2 is FQNENV. V lost 1 base to trimming and J lost 6 bases, with 14 bases between them. Full variable domain (outside the CDR3, taken from reference TRBV16 and TRBJ2-3): GEEVAQTPKHLVRGEGQKAKLYCAPIKGHSYVFWYQQVLKNEFKFLISFQNENVFDETGMPKERFSAKCLPNSPCSLEIQATKLEDSAVYFCASSQLRQGGDTQYFGPGTRLTVL.

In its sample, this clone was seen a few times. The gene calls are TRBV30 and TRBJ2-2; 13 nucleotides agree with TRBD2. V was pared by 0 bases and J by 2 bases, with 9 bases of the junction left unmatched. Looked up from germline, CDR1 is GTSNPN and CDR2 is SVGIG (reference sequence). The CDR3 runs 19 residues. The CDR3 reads CAWSVLGTSGDLNTGELFF. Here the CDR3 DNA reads TGTGCCTGGAGTGTACTCGGGACTAGCGGGGATTTAAACACCGGGGAGCTGTTTTTT.

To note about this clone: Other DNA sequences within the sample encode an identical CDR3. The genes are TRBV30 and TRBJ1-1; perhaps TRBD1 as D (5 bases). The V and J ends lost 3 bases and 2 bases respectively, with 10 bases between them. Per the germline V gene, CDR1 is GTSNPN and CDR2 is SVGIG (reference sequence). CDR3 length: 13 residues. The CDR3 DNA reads TGTGCCTGGAGGGCCACAGGTAACACTGAAGCTTTCTTT. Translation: CAWRATGNTEAFF.

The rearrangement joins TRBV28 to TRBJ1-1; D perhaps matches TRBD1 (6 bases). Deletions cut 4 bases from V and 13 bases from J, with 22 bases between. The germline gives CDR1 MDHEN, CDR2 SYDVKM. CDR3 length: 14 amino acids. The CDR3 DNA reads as TGTGCCAGCAGTTCCACCGGGACAACGCCTCAGGGTTTCTTT. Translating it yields CASSSTGTTPQGFF.

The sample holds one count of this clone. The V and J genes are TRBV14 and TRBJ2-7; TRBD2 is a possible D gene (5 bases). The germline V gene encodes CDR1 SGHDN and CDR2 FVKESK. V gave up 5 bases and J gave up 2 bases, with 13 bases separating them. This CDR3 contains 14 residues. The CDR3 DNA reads TGTGCCAGCAGCTTCACCGGGATTGCCTACGAGCAGTACTTC. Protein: CASSFTGIAYEQYF.

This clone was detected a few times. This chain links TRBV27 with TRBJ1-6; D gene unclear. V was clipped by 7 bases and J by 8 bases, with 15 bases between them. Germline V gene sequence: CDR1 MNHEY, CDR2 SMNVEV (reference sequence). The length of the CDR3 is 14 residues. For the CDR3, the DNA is TGTGCCAGCACCGACGCGGACGGGTATTCACCCCTCCACTTT. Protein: CASTDADGYSPLHF.

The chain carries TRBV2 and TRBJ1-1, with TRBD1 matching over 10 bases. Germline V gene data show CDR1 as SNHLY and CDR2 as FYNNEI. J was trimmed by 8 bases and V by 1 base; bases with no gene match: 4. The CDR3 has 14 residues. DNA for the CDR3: TGTGCCAGCAGTGAAGTTAGGACAGGGGGAGAAGCTTTCTTT. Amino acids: CASSEVRTGGEAFF.

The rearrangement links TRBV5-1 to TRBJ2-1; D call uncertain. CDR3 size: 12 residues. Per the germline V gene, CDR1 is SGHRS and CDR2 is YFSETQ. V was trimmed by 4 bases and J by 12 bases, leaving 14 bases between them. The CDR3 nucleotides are TGCGCCAGCAGCGTGGATACAGTGATGCAGTTCTTC. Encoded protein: CASSVDTVMQFF. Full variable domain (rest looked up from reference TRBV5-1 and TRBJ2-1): KAGVTQTPRYLIKTRGQQVTLSCSPISGHRSVSWYQQTPGQGLQFLFEYFSETQRNKGNFPGRFSGRQFSNSRSEMNVSTLELGDSALYLCASSVDTVMQFFGPGTRLTVL.

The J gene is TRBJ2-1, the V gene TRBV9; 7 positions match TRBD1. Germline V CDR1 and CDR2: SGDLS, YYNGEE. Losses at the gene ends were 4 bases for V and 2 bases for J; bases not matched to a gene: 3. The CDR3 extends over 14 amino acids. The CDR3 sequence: CASSRQGAYNEQFF. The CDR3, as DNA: TGTGCCAGCAGCAGACAGGGTGCCTACAATGAGCAGTTCTTC.

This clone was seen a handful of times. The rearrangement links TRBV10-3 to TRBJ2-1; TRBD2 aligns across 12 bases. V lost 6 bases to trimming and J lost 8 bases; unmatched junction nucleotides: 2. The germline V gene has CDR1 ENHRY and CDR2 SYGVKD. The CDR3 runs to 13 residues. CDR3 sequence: CAIRPSGGDEQFF. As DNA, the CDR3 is TGTGCCATCAGGCCTAGCGGGGGGGATGAGCAGTTCTTC.

The CDR3 loop reads CAWMGRGGNQPQHF. The CDR3, as DNA: TGTGCCTGGATGGGCAGGGGAGGCAATCAGCCCCAGCATTTT. This chain joins TRBV30 and TRBJ1-5; perhaps TRBD1 as D (6 bases). The V end lost 4 bases, the J end lost 2 bases, and 12 bases lay between the germline ends. The CDR3 has 14 amino acids. Germline assignment: CDR1 GTSNPN and CDR2 SVGIG (reference sequence).

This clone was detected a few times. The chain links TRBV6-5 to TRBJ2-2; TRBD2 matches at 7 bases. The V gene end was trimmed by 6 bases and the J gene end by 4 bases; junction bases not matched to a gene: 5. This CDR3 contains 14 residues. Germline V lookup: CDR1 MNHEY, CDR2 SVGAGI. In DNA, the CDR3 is TGTGCCAGCAGGAACGGGGGGATCACCGGGGAGCTGTTTTTT. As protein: CASRNGGITGELFF.

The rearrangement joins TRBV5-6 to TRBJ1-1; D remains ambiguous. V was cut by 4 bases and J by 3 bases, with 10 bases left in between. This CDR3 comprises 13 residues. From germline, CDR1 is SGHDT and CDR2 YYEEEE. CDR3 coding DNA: TGTGCCAGCAGCCGAACGATGGACACTGAAGCTTTCTTT. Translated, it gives CASSRTMDTEAFF. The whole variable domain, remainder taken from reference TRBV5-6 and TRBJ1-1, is DAGVTQSPTHLIKTRGQQVTLRCSPKSGHDTVSWYQQALGQGPQFIFQYYEEEERQRGNFPDRFSGHQFPNYSSELNVNALLLGDSALYLCASSRTMDTEAFFGQGTRLTVV.

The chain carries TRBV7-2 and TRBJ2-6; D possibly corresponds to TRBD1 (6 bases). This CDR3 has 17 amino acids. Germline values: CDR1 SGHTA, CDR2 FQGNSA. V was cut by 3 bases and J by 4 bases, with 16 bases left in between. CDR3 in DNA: TGTGCCAGCAGCTTTCAAACAGGGCGATCAGGGGCCAACGTCCTGACTTTC. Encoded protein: CASSFQTGRSGANVLTF.

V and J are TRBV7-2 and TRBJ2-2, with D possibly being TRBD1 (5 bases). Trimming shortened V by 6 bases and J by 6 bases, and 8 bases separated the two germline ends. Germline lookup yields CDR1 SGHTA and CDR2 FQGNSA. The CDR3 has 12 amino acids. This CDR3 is CASRPGPGELFF. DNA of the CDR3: TGTGCCAGCAGGCCAGGGCCCGGGGAGCTGTTTTTT.

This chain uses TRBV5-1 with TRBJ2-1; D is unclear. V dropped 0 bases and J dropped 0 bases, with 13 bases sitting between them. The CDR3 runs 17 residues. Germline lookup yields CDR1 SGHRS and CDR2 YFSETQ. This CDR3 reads CASSLAAWGSSYNEQFF. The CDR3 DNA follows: TGCGCCAGCAGCTTGGCCGCATGGGGTAGCTCCTACAATGAGCAGTTCTTC.

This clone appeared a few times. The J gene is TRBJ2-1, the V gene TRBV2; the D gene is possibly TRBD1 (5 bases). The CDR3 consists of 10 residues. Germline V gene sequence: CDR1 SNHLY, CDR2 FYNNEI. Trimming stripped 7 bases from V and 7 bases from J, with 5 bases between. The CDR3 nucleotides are TGTGCCAGCAAGGGGAATGAGCAGTTCTTC. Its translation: CASKGNEQFF.

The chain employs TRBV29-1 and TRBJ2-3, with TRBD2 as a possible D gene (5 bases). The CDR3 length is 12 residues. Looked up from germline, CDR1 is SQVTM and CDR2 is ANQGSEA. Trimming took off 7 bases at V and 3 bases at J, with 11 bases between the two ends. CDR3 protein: CSADEGTDTQYF. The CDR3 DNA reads TGCAGCGCGGATGAGGGTACAGATACGCAGTATTTT.

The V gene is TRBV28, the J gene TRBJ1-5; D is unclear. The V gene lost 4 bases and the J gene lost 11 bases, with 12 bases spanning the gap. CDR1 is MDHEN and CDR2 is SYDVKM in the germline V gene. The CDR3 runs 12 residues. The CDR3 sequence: CASSSNRASQHF. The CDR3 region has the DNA TGTGCCAGCAGTTCGAATCGTGCGTCCCAGCATTTT.

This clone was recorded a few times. In DNA, the CDR3 is TGTGCCTGGATAAATCTCTCCTACGAGCAGTACTTC. Its protein is CAWINLSYEQYF. This chain connects TRBV30 to TRBJ2-7; no definite D call. CDR1 is GTSNPN, CDR2 SVGIG, per germline (reference sequence). There are 12 residues in the CDR3. V lost 4 bases and J lost 0, with 7 bases in between. Variable domain in full (rest from reference TRBV30 and TRBJ2-7): SQTIHQWPATLVQPVGSPLSLECTVEGTSNPNLYWYRQAAGRGLQLLFYSVGIGQISSEVPQNLSASRPQDRQFILSSKKLLLSDSGFYLCAWINLSYEQYFGPGTRLTVT.